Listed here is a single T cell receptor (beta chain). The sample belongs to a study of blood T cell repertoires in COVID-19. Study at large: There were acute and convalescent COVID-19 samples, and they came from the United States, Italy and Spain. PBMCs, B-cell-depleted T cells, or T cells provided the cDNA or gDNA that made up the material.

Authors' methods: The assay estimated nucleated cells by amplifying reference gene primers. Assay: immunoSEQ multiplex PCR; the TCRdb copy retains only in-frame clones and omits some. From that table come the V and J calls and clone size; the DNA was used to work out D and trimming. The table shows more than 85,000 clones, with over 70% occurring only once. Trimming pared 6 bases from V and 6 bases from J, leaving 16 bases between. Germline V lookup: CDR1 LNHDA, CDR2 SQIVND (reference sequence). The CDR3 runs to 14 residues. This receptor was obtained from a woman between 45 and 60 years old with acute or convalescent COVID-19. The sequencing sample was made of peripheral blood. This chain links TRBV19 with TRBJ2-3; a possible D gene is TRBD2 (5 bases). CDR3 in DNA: TGTGCCAGTAGGGACTCATTAATCAGGGATACGCAGTATTTT. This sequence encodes CASRDSLIRDTQYF. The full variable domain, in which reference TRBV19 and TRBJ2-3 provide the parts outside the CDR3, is DGGITQSPKYLFRKEGQNVTLSCEQNLNHDAMYWYRQDPGQGLRLIYYSQIVNDFQKGDIAEGYSVSREKKESFPLTVTSAQKNPTAFYLCASRDSLIRDTQYFGPGTRLTVL.